This entry features one TCR beta chain sequence. Its target is not known. The record originates from a study of T cell responses to AZD1222 COVID-19 vaccine. Overall study: It was second doses at about 4 or about 12 weeks that were pooled. Whole-study findings and limits: Vaccine-associated CD4 TCRs ranged over spike, dominating at 160-218 and 743-854. Repertoires were obtained solely post-peak T cell response. White British donors predominated, females outnumbered males, and clonal diversity was possibly underestimated.

Trimming left V 2 bases short and J 4 bases short, with 14 bases between. The CDR3 is 15 amino acids. Germline V gene lookup returns CDR1 LGHNA and CDR2 YSLEER. Only in-frame clones appear in the TCRdb table, and some are missing; sequencing was by immunoSEQ multiplex PCR. The data contain fewer than 110,000 clones, around 84% of them singletons. Sample: peripheral blood, taken on day 0 of AZD1222 vaccination. This receptor was obtained from an adult in good health. The V gene is TRBV4-3, the J gene TRBJ1-1; D is possibly TRBD1 (5 bases). In DNA form, the CDR3 reads TGCGCCAGCAGCCAAAGGGGTGGGGGACCCACTGAAGCTTTCTTT. Amino acids: CASSQRGGGPTEAFF.